A selection of T cell receptor beta chains follows, all from one sample in a study of shared T cell receptors in the human thymus. The table came from immunoSEQ multiplex PCR; TCRdb's copy has only in-frame clones and leaves some out. The table shows almost 550,000 clones, with about four fifths occurring only once. In addition, the sample was reused for a study of human thymus T cells.

Sequencing used thymocytes. The receptors were gathered from a boy younger than two with a congenital heart defect. The CDR3 runs from the conserved cysteine through the conserved F or W. A D gene is named only where the DNA matches it firmly. Rows may omit the clone size; those that give it use once, few, many or a size class.

d_call j_call v_call clone_size cdr3_nt cdr3_aa
- TRBJ2-1 TRBV27 - TGTGCCAGCAGTTTGGCGGATGAGCAGTTCTTC CASSLADEQFF
- TRBJ1-5 TRBV27 few TGTGCCAGCAGTTTACAGGGTCCTCAGCCCCAGCATTTT CASSLQGPQPQHF
- TRBJ1-1 TRBV7-6 - TGTGCCAGCAGCTTAGGCCCAAGGGGGAGAACTGAAGCTTTCTTT CASSLGPRGRTEAFF
TRBD2 TRBJ2-5 TRBV27 - TGTGCCAGCAGGCTAGCGGAGGAGGGCCAAGAGACCCAGTACTTC CASRLAEEGQETQYF
TRBD1 TRBJ1-1 TRBV29-1 once TGCAGCGTTGGCAGGGGGAGGACTGAAGCTTTCTTT CSVGRGRTEAFF
TRBD2 TRBJ2-5 TRBV14 - TGTGCCAGCAGCCAAGAGTGGGTGCAGGTCGGGAGGGAGACCCAGTACTTC CASSQEWVQVGRETQYF
- TRBJ1-5 TRBV30 once TGTGCCTGGACAGGAAAAGGCAATCAGCCCCAGCATTTT CAWTGKGNQPQHF
TRBD1 TRBJ1-1 TRBV28 - TGTGCCAGCACACACAGGGGAGAAGCTTTCTTT CASTHRGEAFF
- TRBJ1-3 TRBV28 - TGTGCCAGCAGTTTTAGAGGAAACACCATATATTTT CASSFRGNTIYF
- TRBJ2-6 TRBV18 - TGTGCCAGCTCACCACCGAATCACAGGTCTGGGGCCAACGTCCTGACTTTC CASSPPNHRSGANVLTF
- TRBJ2-3 TRBV19 - TGTGCCAGTAGTCTTAAAGGGGTCACAGATACGCAGTATTTT CASSLKGVTDTQYF
TRBD1 TRBJ2-7 TRBV29-1 once TGCAGCGTTGGGAGACAGGGGTCCTACGAGCAGTACTTC CSVGRQGSYEQYF
TRBD2 TRBJ2-7 TRBV4-2 - TGTGCCAGCAGGGGGGGGGTAGGGGACTACGAGCAGTACTTC CASRGGVGDYEQYF
- TRBJ2-2 TRBV30 - TGTGCCTGGAATACAACGGGAGCGAACACCGGGGAGCTGTTTTTT CAWNTTGANTGELFF